These 9 T cell receptor beta chains were sequenced from one sample in a study of control samples from healthy donors and cancer patients. Here immunoSEQ multiplex PCR was the method, and the copy in TCRdb shows in-frame clones only, minus some. The table shows some 410,000 clones, with roughly 90% occurring only once. The sample was PBMCs. These receptors came from a man aged 40-55 years with head and neck cancer.

Worth noting for this clone: This specimen includes other DNA sequences encoding the same CDR3. This rearrangement joins TRBV7-2 to TRBJ2-7; D uncertain. Trimming took 3 bases from V and 3 from J, leaving 3 bases between them. Germline CDR1 is SGHTA and CDR2 is FQGNSA. The CDR3 sequence is 11 residues long. The CDR3 reads CASSFNYEQYF. CDR3 coding DNA: TGTGCCAGCAGCTTTAACTACGAGCAGTACTTC.

This rearrangement joins TRBV7-2 to TRBJ1-1; 12 bases map to TRBD1. This CDR3 is built from 18 residues. Looked up from germline, CDR1 is SGHTA and CDR2 is FQGNSA. J was trimmed by 0 bases and V by 4 bases; bases with no gene match: 9. CDR3 nucleotide sequence: TGTGCCAGCAGCTCGGGACAGGGGGCGAGAAGACTGAACACTGAAGCTTTCTTT. Translating it yields CASSSGQGARRLNTEAFF.

This rearrangement joins TRBV6-5 to TRBJ1-5, with D possibly being TRBD1 (5 bases). The V and J ends lost 2 bases and 3 bases respectively, with 11 bases between them. Germline V gene data show CDR1 as MNHEY and CDR2 as SVGAGI. CDR3 length: 15 amino acids. CDR3 DNA sequence: TGTGCCAGCAGTTACGGGGCAGAAAACAATCAGCCCCAGCATTTT. Translated, it gives CASSYGAENNQPQHF.

V is TRBV7-8 and J is TRBJ2-7, with 14 positions matching TRBD2. With 4 bases clipped from V and 0 bases from J, the junction kept 8 bases outside the gene matches. CDR3 size: 18 residues. Germline V CDR1 and CDR2: SGHVS, FQNEAQ. This chain's CDR3 is CASSSKPGLAGASYEQYF. CDR3 in DNA: TGTGCCAGCAGCTCGAAACCGGGACTAGCGGGAGCCTCCTACGAGCAGTACTTC.

A remark on this clone: One junction end does not reproduce the germline sequence, and a read error may be involved. The rearrangement joins TRBV7-7 to TRBJ2-2; 10 bases are a match to TRBD1. The CDR3 length is 17 residues. Germline CDR1 is SSHAT and CDR2 is FNYEAQ (reference sequence). CDR3 nucleotide sequence: TGTGCTAGCAGCTTATCTTGGGACAGGGGAAACACCGGGGAGCTGTTTTTT. Translated, it gives CASSLSWDRGNTGELFF.

The genes are TRBV20-1 and TRBJ1-5; 9 bases map to TRBD1. V shed 3 bases and J 9 bases; nucleotides not matched to a gene: 9. CDR1 DFQATT and CDR2 SNEGSKA come from the germline V gene (reference sequence). The CDR3 sequence is 14 residues long. The CDR3 reads CSASSGTGRRPQHF. CDR3 sequence (DNA): TGCAGTGCTAGTTCCGGGACAGGGAGGCGGCCCCAGCATTTT.

The rearrangement uses TRBV4-3 and TRBJ1-5; D not resolved. Germline-derived CDR1 and CDR2 are LGHNA and YSLEER. The CDR3 runs to 15 residues. Deletions cut 0 bases from V and 5 bases from J, with 11 bases between. The CDR3 coding sequence is TGCGCCAGCAGCCAAGATTGGGGTCCCGATCAGCCCCAGCATTTT. Protein: CASSQDWGPDQPQHF.

The chain links TRBV30 to TRBJ2-5; 12 positions agree with TRBD2. V was clipped by 3 bases and J by 2 bases; unmatched bases: 4. This CDR3 spans 15 amino acids. Germline V lookup: CDR1 GTSNPN, CDR2 SVGIG (reference sequence). CDR3 sequence (DNA): TGTGCCTGGAGCGCCGGGACTAGCGGGCAAGAGACCCAGTACTTC. Amino acid sequence: CAWSAGTSGQETQYF.

This chain's CDR3 is CASSYRDTRLGGEQYF. The CDR3 region has the DNA TGTGCCAGCAGCTATAGGGACACCCGACTGGGCGGCGAGCAGTACTTC. The rearrangement joins TRBV3-1 (or the pseudogene TRBV3-2) to TRBJ2-7; tentatively, D is TRBD1 (6 bases). V gave up 5 bases and J gave up 6 bases, with 23 bases separating them. The CDR3 totals 16 residues. Germline V CDR1 and CDR2: LGHDT, YNNKEL (reference sequence).